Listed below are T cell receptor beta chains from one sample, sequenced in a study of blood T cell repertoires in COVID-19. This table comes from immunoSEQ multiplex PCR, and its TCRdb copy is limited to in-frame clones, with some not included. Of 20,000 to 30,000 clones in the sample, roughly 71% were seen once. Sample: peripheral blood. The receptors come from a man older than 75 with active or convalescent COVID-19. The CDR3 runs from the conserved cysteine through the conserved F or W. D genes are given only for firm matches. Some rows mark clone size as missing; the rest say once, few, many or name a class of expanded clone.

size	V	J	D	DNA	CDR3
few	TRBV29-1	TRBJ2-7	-	TGCAGCGTTGACGGCGCGAGGCAGGGTACCGAGCAGTACTTC	CSVDGARQGTEQYF
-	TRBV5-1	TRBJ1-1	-	TGCGCCAGCAGCTTGGGCTTCTGGGGAGAGAACACTGAAGCTTTCTTT	CASSLGFWGENTEAFF
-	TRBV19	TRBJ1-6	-	TGTGCCAGTCGGACAGCTACTAATTCACCCCTCCACTTT	CASRTATNSPLHF
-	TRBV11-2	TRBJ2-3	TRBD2	TGTGCCAGCAGCAGGACTAGCGGGAGTGGCACAGATACGCAGTATTTT	CASSRTSGSGTDTQYF
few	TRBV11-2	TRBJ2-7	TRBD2	TGTGCCAGCAGCTTTCCCGGACTAGCGGGGGTCTCAAACTACGAGCAGTACTTC	CASSFPGLAGVSNYEQYF
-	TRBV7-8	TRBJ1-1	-	TGTGCCAGCAGCCACAGGGCGATGAACACTGAAGCTTTCTTT	CASSHRAMNTEAFF
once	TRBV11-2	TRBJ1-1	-	TGTGCCAGCAGCTTAGATCGGAGGGAGGTAGGAGCTTTCTTT	CASSLDRREVGAFF
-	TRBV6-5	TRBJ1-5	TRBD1	TGTGCCAGCAGTACAGGGGGGGGGACCCAGCATTTT	CASSTGGGTQHF
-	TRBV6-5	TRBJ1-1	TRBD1	TGTGCCAGCAGTTCTAGACAGGGGGTTAACACTGAAGCTTTCTTT	CASSSRQGVNTEAFF
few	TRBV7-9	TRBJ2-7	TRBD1	TGTGCCAGCAGCTTAGAATACGGACAGGCTCCCTACGAGCAGTACTTC	CASSLEYGQAPYEQYF
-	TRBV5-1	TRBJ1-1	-	TGCGCCAGCAGCCCAACGACAGGTATCACTGAAGCTTTCTTT	CASSPTTGITEAFF
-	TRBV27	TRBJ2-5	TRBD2	TGTGCCAGCAGTTTAACGGGGGGGCCGGAGACCCAGTACTTC	CASSLTGGPETQYF
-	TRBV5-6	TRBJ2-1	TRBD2	TGTGCCAGCAGCTCCCGGACTAGCGGGGGAATCAATGAGCAGTTCTTC	CASSSRTSGGINEQFF
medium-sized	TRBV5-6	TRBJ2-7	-	TGTGCCAGCAGCTTTACAGACTACGAGCAGTACTTC	CASSFTDYEQYF
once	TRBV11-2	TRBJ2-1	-	TGTGCCAGCAGCACCCGGGCCGTTAGCGATGAGCAGTTCTTC	CASSTRAVSDEQFF
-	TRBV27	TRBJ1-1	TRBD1	TGTGCCAGCAGACAGGGGGGAAACACTGAAGCTTTCTTT	CASRQGGNTEAFF
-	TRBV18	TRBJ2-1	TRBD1	TGTGCCAGCTCACGACAGGGGGTCGATGAGCAGTTCTTC	CASSRQGVDEQFF
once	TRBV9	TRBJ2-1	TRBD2	TGTGCCAGCAGCGTAGGTTCTCTAGCGGGAACCTACAATGAGCAGTTCTTC	CASSVGSLAGTYNEQFF
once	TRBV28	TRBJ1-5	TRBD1	TGTGCCAGCATCCAACAGGGGGCAGGTCAGCCCCAGCATTTT	CASIQQGAGQPQHF
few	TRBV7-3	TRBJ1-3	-	TGTGCCAGCAGCATAGGACAGCCTGGAAACACCATATATTTT	CASSIGQPGNTIYF
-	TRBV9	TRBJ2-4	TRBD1	TGTGCCAGCAGCGTGAGACAGGGGGGAGACATTCAGTACTTC	CASSVRQGGDIQYF
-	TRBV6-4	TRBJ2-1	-	TGTGCCAGCAGCAGACAGGCCTACAATGAGCAGTTCTTC	CASSRQAYNEQFF
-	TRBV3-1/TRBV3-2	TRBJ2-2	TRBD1	TGTGCCAGCAGCCACCTCGACAGGGGGCGAGCCGGGGAGCTGTTTTTT	CASSHLDRGRAGELFF
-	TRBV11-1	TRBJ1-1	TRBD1	TGTGCCAGCAGCCTGACAGGGCTTATAACTGAAGCTTTCTTT	CASSLTGLITEAFF
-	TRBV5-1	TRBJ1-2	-	TGCGCCAGCAGCTTGGAGGGGGTCCCTCGTAATGGCTACACCTTC	CASSLEGVPRNGYTF
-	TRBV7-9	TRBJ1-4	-	TGTGCCAGCAGCTTAGGTCCTGCAACTAATGAAAAACTGTTTTTT	CASSLGPATNEKLFF